Detailed here is one T cell receptor beta chain. This clonotype appeared many times. What this receptor recognizes is not known. One base away there is no much larger clone; base qualities are not given. The data were obtained in a study of T cells in Graves' hyperthyroidism and ophthalmopathy (dated 2019 in TCRdb). Background for the entire study: Peripheral blood samples were taken at initial diagnosis, before any treatment was given. To identify distinguishing TCR V-J signatures, a discovery cohort of 90 to 100 patients was used, comprising 43 with Graves' ophthalmopathy and approximately 58 with stable Graves' hyperthyroidism. Whether ophthalmopathy could be predicted prospectively was tested in an independent validation cohort made up of 18 to 20 hyperthyroidism patients plus 17 patients who later progressed to ophthalmopathy. The approximately 100 discovery patients were divided at random into training and test sets in a 7:3 ratio. The study also compared thyroid tissue and blood T-cell repertoires from about six Graves' hyperthyroidism patients. After sampling, hyperthyroidism patients received methimazole starting at 30 mg daily, and ophthalmopathy patients received high-dose intravenous methylprednisolone. The paper describes TCR Vbeta CDR3 sequencing of around 140 peripheral blood samples, made up of 43 ophthalmopathy patients, approximately 73 hyperthyroidism patients and some 17 progressor patients. Overall study outcomes, separate from this receptor: During validation, the model predicted progression to ophthalmopathy a median of approximately 6.5 months ahead of onset, with roughly 65% sensitivity and roughly 75% specificity. A model built on a 13 V-J signature distinguished ophthalmopathy from stable hyperthyroidism, reaching 85% to 90% sensitivity and approximately 81% specificity in cross-validation and 80%/75% in testing. Most expanded thyroid clonotypes (frequency above 0.001) were also detected in blood, a finding suggesting that blood repertoires may reflect thyroid immune responses. No statistical method was used to set the sample size in advance, and investigators knew the group allocation.

Hyperthyroidism patients were newly diagnosed, with disease duration under 2 months, and aged 18 to 65 years. Any patient with an uncontrolled infection, another autoimmune disease, pregnancy or lactation was excluded. Diagnoses were established on the basis of clinical symptoms, serum thyroxine and TRAb, thyroid ultrasound, and orbital computed tomography. Blood from progressor patients was drawn when they were first diagnosed with hyperthyroidism, before any ophthalmopathy symptoms appeared. PBMCs were separated from 8 to 10 ml of fresh peripheral blood using Ficoll-Paque density gradient centrifugation. Patients classed as progressors first received a Graves' hyperthyroidism diagnosis and then went on to develop ophthalmopathy during follow-up. Total RNA was extracted with Trizol reagent, and quality was checked on an Agilent 2100 Bioanalyzer. V and J are truncated by 4 bases and 4 bases respectively, leaving an intervening sequence of 17 bases. Looking up the germline V gene yields CDR1 MDHEN and CDR2 SYDVKM. Reading from cysteine to phenylalanine, the CDR3 counts 16 amino acids. The kept DNA is CDR3 alone, 48 bases in frame from the first base.

TCR beta CDR3 regions were amplified from RNA transcripts. A first-round RT-PCR of the TCR CDR3 used the HTBI primer set with the Qiagen OneStep RT-PCR kit. Libraries were constructed in a second round of multiplex PCR, after which size selection and purification were performed. Libraries were sequenced paired-end with 100 bp reads on an Illumina HiSeq2000. As for how the authors treated the data: SOAPnuke was used to process the raw data, throwing out any read that contained adapters or uncalled bases, had a mean Phred below 15, or lacked an exact constant-primer or identifier match. High-quality paired reads were merged with COPE v1.2.5, and unique nucleotide sequences were defined as clonotypes. MiTCR v1.1 was used to align clonotypes to the IMGT TRBV, TRBD and TRBJ reference segments. Only V-J combinations with frequency above 0.0001, covering approximately 99% of repertoires, were analysed. The TCS score was defined as the ratio of F50 (clonal expansion) to E x V (chaos), calculated using BLOSUM62-based TCRdist between CDR3 peptides within each V-J. Welch's t-statistics and random forest reduced several hundred V-J features to around 14, which were used in a naive Bayes classifier (R e1071). The raw public data were reprocessed by TCRdb itself: fastp quality trimming at Q25, MiXCR clonotype calling, in-frame beta chains only. When rows share a CDR3 protein, they turn into one entry using the most common DNA and genes. For this entry, the V and J calls and clone size follow TCRdb and not the study's own pipeline. The sample includes approximately 400,000 distinct CDR3 sequences, with approximately 14% observed a single time. About 30% of the sample belongs to the ten largest clones.

The TCR originated in a woman aged 18-30 years with Graves' hyperthyroidism that later progressed to Graves' ophthalmopathy. The sample comprised blood. This receptor chain uses TRBV28 and TRBJ1-3; D gene: possibly TRBD1, on 6 matching bases. The CDR3 has the sequence CASSSGQILGGNTIYF. DNA sequence: TGTGCCAGCAGTTCAGGACAGATTTTGGGAGGAAACACCATATATTTT.